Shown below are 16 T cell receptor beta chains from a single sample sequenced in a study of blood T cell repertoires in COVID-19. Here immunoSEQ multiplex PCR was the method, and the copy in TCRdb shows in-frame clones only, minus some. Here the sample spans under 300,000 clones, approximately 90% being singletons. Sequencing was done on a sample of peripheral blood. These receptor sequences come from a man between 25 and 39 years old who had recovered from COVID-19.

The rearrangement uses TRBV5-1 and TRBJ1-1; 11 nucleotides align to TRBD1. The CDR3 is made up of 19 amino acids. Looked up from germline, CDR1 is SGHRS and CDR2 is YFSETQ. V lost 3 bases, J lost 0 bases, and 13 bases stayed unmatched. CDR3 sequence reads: CASSSGQGASLRMNTEAFF. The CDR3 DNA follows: TGCGCCAGCAGCTCTGGACAGGGGGCTTCTCTCCGCATGAACACTGAAGCTTTCTTT.

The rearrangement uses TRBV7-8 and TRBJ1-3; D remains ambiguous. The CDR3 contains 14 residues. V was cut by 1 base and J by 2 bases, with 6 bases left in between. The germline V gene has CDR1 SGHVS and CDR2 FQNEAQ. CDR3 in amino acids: CASSLDSPGNTIYF. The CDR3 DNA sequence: TGTGCCAGCAGCTTAGATAGTCCTGGAAACACCATATATTTT.

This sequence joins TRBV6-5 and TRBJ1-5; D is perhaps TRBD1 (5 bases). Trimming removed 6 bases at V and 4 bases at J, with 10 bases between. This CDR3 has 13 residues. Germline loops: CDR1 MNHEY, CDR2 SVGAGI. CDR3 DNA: TGTGCCAGCAGGCCCGGGGGGAATCAGCCCCAGCATTTT. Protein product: CASRPGGNQPQHF.

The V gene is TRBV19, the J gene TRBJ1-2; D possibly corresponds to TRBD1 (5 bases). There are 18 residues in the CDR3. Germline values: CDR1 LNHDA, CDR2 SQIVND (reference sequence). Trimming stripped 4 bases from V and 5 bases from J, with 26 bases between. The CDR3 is CASSTPLRTGTRAYGYTF. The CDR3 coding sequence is TGTGCCAGTAGTACCCCTCTCCGCACCGGGACTCGGGCTTATGGCTACACCTTC.

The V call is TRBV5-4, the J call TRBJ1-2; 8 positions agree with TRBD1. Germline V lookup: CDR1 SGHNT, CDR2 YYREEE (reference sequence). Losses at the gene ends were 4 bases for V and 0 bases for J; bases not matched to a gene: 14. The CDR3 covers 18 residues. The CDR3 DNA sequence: TGTGCCAGCAGCGTAACCCCGCGTCGGACAGGGACTAACTATGGCTACACCTTC. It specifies CASSVTPRRTGTNYGYTF.

The CDR3 region is CASSQHPGLPSTDTQYF. The CDR3 bases are TGTGCCAGCAGTCAGCACCCGGGACTCCCTAGCACAGATACGCAGTATTTT. The chain employs TRBV6-6 and TRBJ2-3, with D maybe TRBD2 (6 bases). Trimming pared 5 bases from V and 0 bases from J, leaving 18 bases between. Per the germline V gene, CDR1 is MNHNY and CDR2 is SVGAGI (reference sequence). The CDR3 totals 17 residues.

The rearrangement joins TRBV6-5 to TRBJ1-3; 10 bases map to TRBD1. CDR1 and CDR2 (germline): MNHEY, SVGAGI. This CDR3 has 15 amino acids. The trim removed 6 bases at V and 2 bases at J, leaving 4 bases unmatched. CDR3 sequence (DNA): TGTGCCAGCAGACCCGACAGGGGGCCTGGAAACACCATATATTTT. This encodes CASRPDRGPGNTIYF.

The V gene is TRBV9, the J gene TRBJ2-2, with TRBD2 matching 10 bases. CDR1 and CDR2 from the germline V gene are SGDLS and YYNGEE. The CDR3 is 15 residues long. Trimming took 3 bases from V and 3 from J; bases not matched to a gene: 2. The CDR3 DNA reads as TGTGCCAGCAGCGGGGGACTAGCGCACACCGGGGAGCTGTTTTTT. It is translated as CASSGGLAHTGELFF.

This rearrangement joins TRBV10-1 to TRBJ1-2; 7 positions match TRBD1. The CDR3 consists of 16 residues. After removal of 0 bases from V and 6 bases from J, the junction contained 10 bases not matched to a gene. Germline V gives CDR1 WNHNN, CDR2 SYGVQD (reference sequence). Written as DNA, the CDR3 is TGCGCCAGCAGTGAGTCGATAGGTGGACAGGCCAATGGCTACACCTTC. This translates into CASSESIGGQANGYTF.

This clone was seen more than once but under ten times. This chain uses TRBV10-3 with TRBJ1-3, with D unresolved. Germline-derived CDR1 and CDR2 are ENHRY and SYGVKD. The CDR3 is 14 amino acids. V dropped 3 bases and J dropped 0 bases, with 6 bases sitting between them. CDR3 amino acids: CAISDPVSGNTIYF. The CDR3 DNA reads TGTGCCATCAGTGACCCGGTCTCTGGAAACACCATATATTTT.

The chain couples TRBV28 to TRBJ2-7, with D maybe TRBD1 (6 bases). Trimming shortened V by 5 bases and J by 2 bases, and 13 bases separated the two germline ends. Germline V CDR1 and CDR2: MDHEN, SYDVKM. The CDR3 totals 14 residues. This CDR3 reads CASSRRTDPYEQYF. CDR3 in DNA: TGTGCCAGCAGTCGAAGGACAGACCCCTACGAGCAGTACTTC.

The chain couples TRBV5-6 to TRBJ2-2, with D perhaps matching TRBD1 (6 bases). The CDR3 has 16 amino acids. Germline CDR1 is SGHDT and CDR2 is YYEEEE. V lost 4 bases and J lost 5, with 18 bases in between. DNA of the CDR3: TGTGCCAGCAGCCTCAATATTTACAGGGAAACCGGGGAGCTGTTTTTT. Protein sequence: CASSLNIYRETGELFF.

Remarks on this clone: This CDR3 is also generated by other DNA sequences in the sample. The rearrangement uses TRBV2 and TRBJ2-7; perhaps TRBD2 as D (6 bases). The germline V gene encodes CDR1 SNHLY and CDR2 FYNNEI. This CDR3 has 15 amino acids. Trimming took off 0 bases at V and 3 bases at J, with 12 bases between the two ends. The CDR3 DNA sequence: TGTGCCAGCAGTGAAGCGCCGGCCGGGGGCTACGAGCAGTACTTC. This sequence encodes CASSEAPAGGYEQYF.

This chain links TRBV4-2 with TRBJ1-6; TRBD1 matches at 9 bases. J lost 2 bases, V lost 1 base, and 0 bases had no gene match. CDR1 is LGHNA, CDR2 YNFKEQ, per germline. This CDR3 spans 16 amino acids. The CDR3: CASSQGDRAYNSPLHF. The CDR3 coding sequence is TGTGCCAGCAGCCAAGGGGACAGGGCCTATAATTCACCCCTCCACTTT.

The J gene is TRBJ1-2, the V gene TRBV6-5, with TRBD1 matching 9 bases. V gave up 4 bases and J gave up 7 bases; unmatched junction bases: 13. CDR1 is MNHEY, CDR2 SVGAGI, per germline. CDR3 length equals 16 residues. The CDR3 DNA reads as TGTGCCAGCAGTTGGACAGGGGCGGCTTCGGCTGGTGGCTACACCTTC. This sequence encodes CASSWTGAASAGGYTF.

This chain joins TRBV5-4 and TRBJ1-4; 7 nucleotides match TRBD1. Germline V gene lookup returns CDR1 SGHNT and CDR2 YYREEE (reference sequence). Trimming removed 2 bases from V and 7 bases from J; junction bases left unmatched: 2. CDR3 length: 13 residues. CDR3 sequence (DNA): TGTGCCAGCAGCTTCACAGGGGCTGAAAAACTGTTTTTT. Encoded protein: CASSFTGAEKLFF.